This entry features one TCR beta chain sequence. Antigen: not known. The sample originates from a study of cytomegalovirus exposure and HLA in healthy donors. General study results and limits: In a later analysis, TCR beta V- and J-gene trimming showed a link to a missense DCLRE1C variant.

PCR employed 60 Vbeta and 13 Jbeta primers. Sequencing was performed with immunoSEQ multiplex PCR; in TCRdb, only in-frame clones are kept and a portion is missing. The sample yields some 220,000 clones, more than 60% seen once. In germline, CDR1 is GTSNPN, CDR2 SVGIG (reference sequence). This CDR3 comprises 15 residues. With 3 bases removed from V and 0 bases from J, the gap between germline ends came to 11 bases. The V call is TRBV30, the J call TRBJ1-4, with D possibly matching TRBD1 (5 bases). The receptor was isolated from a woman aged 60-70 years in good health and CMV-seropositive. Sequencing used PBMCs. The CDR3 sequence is CAWRLGGSTNEKLFF. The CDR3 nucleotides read TGTGCCTGGAGACTGGGGGGTTCAACTAATGAAAAACTGTTTTTT.